This T cell receptor beta chain originates from a study of cytomegalovirus exposure and HLA in healthy donors (dated by TCRdb to 2016 to 2017). In terms of the full investigation: The 666 repertoires of the first cohort and the approximately 110 validation repertoires were produced on the same platform, according to a later analysis. The study aimed to test whether signatures of past pathogen exposure could be identified by cataloging public T cell receptors. High-throughput TCR immunosequencing, statistical association of individual TCRs with disease status, and machine learning were combined to predict cytomegalovirus infection status. A separate validation cohort of about 110 different subjects was used in addition to the approximately 610-subject first cohort.

Libraries came from the immunoSEQ multiplex PCR assay. Regarding the original processing steps: To diagnose cytomegalovirus status from the catalog of TCR beta chain sequences, a statistical classification framework was built. TCRdb carries this immuneACCESS record with in-frame sequences only. Its versions omit some clonotypes, under half of them owing to an unresolved V gene in the studies checked, with the rest unexplained. Clonal size and the V and J genes are those of that table, whereas D and trimming came from the DNA. Here the sample has 110,000 to 150,000 clones; about 95% occur a single time. 1.5% to 2% of the sample is held by the ten biggest clonotypes. For CDR1 and CDR2, the germline V gene lists SQVTM and ANQGSEA. The CDR3 has 15 amino acids, counting the end cysteine and phenylalanine. This entry keeps only the CDR3 DNA: 45 bases, framed from base 1. V drops 3 bases and J drops 4 bases, leaving 19 bases in between.

This clone was observed a handful of times. Its target antigen remains unknown. Within one base of it there is no much larger clone, and no base qualities were kept. General conclusions and limits of the study: The authors suggested that the approach could potentially be extended to other disease states and immunological phenotypes. A total of 150 or so TCR beta chains were listed by the study as associated with cytomegalovirus. In vitro tests confirmed that three of the cytomegalovirus-associated TCR beta chains recognize cytomegalovirus antigens. A later analysis had no HLA typing for the validation cohort, so co-occurrence there was scored across all 120 or so repertoires. While some public TCRs were present in many individuals, most TCR sequences turned up only very rarely across donors. Subsequent analysis determined that TCRs grouped into clusters in the first cohort also showed a tendency toward co-occurrence across the 120 validation repertoires, and approximately 93% of cluster scores exceeded 0. In both the original and validation cohorts, the classifier was reported to diagnose cytomegalovirus status with high specificity and sensitivity.

Donors formed part of the validation cohort, which comprised 120 subjects and was distinct from the first cohort of several hundred subjects. The sequence is built from TRBV29-1 and TRBJ2-7, with a tentative D gene TRBD2 over 6 matching bases. Specimen: PBMCs. The clonotype comes from a man aged 18 to 30 in good health and CMV-seropositive. The DNA reads TGCAGCGTTGACGTTTTTAGCGGAGGGGTTTACGAGCAGTACTTC. Its translation reads: CSVDVFSGGVYEQYF.